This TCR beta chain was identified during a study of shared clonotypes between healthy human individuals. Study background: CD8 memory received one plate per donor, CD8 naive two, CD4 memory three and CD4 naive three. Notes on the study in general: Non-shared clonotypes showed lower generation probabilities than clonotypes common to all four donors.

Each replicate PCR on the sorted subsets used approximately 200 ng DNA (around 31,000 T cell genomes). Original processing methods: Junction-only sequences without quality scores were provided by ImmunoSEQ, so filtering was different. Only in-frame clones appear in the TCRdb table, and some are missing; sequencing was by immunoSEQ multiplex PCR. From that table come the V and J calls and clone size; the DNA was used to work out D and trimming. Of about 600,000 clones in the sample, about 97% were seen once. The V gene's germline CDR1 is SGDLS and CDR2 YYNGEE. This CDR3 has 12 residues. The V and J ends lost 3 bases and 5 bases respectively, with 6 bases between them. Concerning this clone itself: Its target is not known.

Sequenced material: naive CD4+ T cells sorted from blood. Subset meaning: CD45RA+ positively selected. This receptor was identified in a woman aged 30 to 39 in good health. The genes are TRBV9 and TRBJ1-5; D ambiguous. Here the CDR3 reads CASSGGDQPQHF. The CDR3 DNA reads TGTGCCAGCAGCGGGGGAGATCAGCCCCAGCATTTT.